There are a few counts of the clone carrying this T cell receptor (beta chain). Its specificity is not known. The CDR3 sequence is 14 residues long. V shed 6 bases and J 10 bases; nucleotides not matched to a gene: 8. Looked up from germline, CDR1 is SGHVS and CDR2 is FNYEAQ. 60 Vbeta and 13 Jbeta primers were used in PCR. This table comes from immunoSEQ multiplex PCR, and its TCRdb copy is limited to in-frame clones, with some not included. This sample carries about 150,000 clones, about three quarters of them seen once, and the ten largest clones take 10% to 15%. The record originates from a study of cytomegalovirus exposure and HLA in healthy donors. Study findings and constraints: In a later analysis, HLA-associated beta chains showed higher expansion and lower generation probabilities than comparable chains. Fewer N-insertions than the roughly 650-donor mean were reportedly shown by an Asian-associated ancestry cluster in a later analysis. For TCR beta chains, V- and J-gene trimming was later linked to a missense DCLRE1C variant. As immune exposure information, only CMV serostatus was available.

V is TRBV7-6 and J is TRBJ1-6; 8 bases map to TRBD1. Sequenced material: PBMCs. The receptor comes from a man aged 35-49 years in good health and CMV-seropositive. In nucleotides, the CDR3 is TGTGCCAGCAGTTTCGGACAGGGAGGCTCACCCCTCCACTTT. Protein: CASSFGQGGSPLHF.